This entry is about one TCR beta chain. V shed 0 bases and J shed 5 bases, with 12 bases lying between them. The CDR3 covers 14 residues. Germline V lookup: CDR1 SGHRS, CDR2 YFSETQ. The repertoire was sequenced with immunoSEQ multiplex PCR; TCRdb's copy has only in-frame clones and lacks some. The sample carries approximately 83,000 clones, roughly 88% recorded once. The data stem from a study of T cells in localized non-small cell lung cancer. The input for sequencing was PBMCs, taken before any cancer treatment. This receptor was identified in a woman aged 40 to 75 with stage II squamous cell lung carcinoma. The chain carries TRBV5-1 and TRBJ2-7, with D perhaps matching TRBD2 (6 bases). CDR3 amino acids: CASSLAWTKDEQYF. The CDR3 nucleotides read TGCGCCAGCAGCTTGGCTTGGACTAAGGACGAGCAGTACTTC.